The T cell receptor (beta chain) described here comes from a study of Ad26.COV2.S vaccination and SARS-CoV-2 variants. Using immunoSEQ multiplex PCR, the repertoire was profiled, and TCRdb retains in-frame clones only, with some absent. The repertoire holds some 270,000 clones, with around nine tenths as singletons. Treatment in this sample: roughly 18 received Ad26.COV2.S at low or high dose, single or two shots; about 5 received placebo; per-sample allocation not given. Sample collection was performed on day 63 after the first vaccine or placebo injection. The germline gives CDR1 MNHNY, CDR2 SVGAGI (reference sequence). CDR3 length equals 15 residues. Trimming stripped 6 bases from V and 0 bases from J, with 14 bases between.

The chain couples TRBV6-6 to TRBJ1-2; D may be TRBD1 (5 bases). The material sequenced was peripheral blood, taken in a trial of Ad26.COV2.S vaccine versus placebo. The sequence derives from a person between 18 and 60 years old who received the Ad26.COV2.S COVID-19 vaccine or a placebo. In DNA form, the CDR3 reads TGTGCCAGCAGCAAGGGGTTGCTATCTAACTATGGCTACACCTTC. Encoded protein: CASSKGLLSNYGYTF.